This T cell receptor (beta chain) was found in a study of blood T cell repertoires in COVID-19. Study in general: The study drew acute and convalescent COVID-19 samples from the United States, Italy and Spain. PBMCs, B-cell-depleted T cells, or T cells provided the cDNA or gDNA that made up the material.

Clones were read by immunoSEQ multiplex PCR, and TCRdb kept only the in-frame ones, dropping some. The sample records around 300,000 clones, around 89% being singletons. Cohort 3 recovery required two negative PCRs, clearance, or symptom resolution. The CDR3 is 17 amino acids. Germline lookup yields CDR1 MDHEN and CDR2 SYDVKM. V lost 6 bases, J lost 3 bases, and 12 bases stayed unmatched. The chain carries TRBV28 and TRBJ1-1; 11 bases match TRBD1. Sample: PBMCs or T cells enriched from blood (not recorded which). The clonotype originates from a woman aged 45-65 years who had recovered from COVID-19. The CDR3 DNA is TGTGCCAGCAGAGTCGGCAGAGGACAGGGGGCTCACACTGAAGCTTTCTTT. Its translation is CASRVGRGQGAHTEAFF.